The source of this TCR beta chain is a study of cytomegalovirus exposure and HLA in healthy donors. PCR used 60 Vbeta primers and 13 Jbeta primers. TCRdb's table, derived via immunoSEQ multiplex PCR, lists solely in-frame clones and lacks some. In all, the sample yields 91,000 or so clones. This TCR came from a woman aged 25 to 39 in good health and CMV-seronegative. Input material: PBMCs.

CDR3 in DNA: TGCGCCACCACCGAGGCAGGGGGGAACACTGAAGCTTTCTTT. Protein: CATTEAGGNTEAFF. V is TRBV5-1 and J is TRBJ1-1, with 7 positions matching TRBD1. Unmatched junction bases numbered 9, after V lost 9 bases and J lost 1 base. Per the germline V gene, CDR1 is SGHRS and CDR2 is YFSETQ. The length of the CDR3 is 14 residues.